This TCR beta chain was identified in a study of cytomegalovirus exposure and HLA in healthy donors. In the PCR, 60 Vbeta and 13 Jbeta primers were used. The table came from immunoSEQ multiplex PCR; TCRdb's copy has only in-frame clones and leaves some out. The profile shows some 170,000 clones, about 75% of them singletons. Broader study findings: Rarity characterized most TCR sequences, yet some public TCRs appeared in many donors. Later analysis found that TCR beta chains associated with HLA were more clonally expanded than other, equally common chains.

Regarding this clone: The antigen remains undetermined.

The V end was cut by 0 bases, the J end by 5 bases, with 6 bases between. Germline CDR1 SGHRS, CDR2 YFSETQ. There are 12 residues in the CDR3. Sequencing was done on a sample of PBMCs. The clonotype was recovered from a middle-aged man in good health and CMV-seropositive. This chain uses TRBV5-1 with TRBJ2-7; no definite D call. This chain's CDR3 is CASSLARNEQYF. For the CDR3, the DNA is TGCGCCAGCAGCTTGGCCAGGAACGAGCAGTACTTC.